The table lists the clone carrying this T cell receptor (beta chain) with a count of one. This entry comes from a study of blood T cell repertoires in COVID-19. Study summary: Both acute and convalescent COVID-19 samples were obtained from the United States, Italy and Spain. Sources were T cells, B-cell-depleted T cells, or PBMCs; the material itself was cDNA or gDNA.

V dropped 5 bases and J dropped 6; count of bases not matched to a gene: 5. The germline V gene has CDR1 SGHTA and CDR2 FQGNSA. CDR3 length: 14 amino acids. Per the authors' pipeline: Amplification of reference gene primers was used by the study to estimate nucleated cell counts. The table came from immunoSEQ multiplex PCR; TCRdb's copy has only in-frame clones and leaves some out. For V, J and clone size, that table is used; D and trimming come from the DNA. The sample holds some 390,000 clones; 80% to 90% are singletons and the top ten take about 2.1%. Patients in Seattle were enrolled during active infection, then followed longitudinally.

The chain carries TRBV7-2 and TRBJ2-1, with 9 bases that match TRBD2. The TCR was taken from a woman in her sixties with COVID-19, enrolled during active disease. The sequencing input was peripheral blood. The CDR3 sequence is CASSTLAGANEQFF. The CDR3, as DNA: TGTGCCAGCAGCACGTTAGCGGGGGCCAATGAGCAGTTCTTC. The complete variable domain, with remaining parts taken from reference TRBV7-2 and TRBJ2-1, reads GAGVSQSPSNKVTEKGKDVELRCDPISGHTALYWYRQSLGQGLEFLIYFQGNSAPDKSGLPSDRFSAERTGGSVSTLTIQRTQQEDSAVYLCASSTLAGANEQFFGPGTRLTVL.